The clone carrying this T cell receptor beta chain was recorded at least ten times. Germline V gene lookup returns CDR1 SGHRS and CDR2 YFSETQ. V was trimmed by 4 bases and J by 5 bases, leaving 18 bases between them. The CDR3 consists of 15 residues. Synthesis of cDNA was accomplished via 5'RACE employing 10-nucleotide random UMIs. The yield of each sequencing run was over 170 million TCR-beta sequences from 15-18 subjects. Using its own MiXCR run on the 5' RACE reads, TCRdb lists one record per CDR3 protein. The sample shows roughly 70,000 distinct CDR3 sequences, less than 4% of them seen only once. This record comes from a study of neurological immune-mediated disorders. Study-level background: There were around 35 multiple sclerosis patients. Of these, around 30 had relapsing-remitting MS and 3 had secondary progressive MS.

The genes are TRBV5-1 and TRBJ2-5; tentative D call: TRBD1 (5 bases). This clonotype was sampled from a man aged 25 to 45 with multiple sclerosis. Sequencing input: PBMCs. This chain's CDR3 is CASSRMDKLVETQYF. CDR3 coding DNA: TGCGCCAGCAGCAGAATGGACAAGTTAGTTGAGACCCAGTACTTC.